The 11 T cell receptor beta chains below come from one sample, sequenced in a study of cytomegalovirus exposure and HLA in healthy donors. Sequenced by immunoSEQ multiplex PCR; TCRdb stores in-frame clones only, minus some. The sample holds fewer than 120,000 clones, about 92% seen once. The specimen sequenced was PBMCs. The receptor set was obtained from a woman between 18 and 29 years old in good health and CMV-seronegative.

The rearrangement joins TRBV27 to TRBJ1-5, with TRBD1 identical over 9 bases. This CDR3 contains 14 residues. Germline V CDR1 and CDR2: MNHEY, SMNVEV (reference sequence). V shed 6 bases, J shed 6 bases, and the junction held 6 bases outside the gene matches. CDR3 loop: CASRLQGAGQPQHF. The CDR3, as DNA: TGTGCCAGCAGACTACAGGGGGCAGGTCAGCCCCAGCATTTT.

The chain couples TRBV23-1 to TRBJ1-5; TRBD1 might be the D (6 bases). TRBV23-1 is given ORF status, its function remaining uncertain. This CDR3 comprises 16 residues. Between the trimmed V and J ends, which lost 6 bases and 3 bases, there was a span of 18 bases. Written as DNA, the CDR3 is TGCGCCAGCAGAGACGGACAGCCGGGACACAATCAGCCCCAGCATTTT. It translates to CASRDGQPGHNQPQHF.

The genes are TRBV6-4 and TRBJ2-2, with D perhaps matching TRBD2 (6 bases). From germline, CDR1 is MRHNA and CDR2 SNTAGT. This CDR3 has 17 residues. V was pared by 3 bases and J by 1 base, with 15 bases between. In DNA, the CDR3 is TGTGCCAGCAGTGAATCTTGGGGAGGAGGGAACACCGGGGAGCTGTTTTTT. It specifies CASSESWGGGNTGELFF.

CDR3 sequence (DNA): TGCGCCAGCAGCTTGGACGGCAGGGAAAACGAGCAGTACTTC. Translating it yields CASSLDGRENEQYF. V is TRBV5-1 and J is TRBJ2-7; possible D gene TRBD1, 5 bases. V lost 0 bases and J 5 bases, leaving 12 bases between the germline ends. CDR1 SGHRS and CDR2 YFSETQ come from the germline V gene. This CDR3 comprises 14 residues.

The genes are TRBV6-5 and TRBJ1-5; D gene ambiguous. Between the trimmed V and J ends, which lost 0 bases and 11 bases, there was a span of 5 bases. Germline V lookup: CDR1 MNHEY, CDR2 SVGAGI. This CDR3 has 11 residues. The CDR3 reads CASSYSSAQHF. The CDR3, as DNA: TGTGCCAGCAGTTACTCGTCGGCCCAGCATTTT.

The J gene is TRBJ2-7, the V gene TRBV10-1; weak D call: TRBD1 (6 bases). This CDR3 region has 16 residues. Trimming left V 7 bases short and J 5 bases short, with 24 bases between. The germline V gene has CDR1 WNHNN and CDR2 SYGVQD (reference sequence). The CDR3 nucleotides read TGCGCCAGCATTGACTGGGACAATGGGAATAGGAACGAGCAGTACTTC. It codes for CASIDWDNGNRNEQYF.

The CDR3 DNA reads as TGTGCCAGCAGTCCGACCCCATACAGGGGTGGTGAAAAACTGTTTTTT. Protein product: CASSPTPYRGGEKLFF. The chain is built from TRBV27 and TRBJ1-4; TRBD1 agrees at 7 bases. Germline assignment: CDR1 MNHEY and CDR2 SMNVEV (reference sequence). The length of the CDR3 is 16 residues. Trimming cost V 5 bases and J 7 bases; bases outside gene matches: 13.

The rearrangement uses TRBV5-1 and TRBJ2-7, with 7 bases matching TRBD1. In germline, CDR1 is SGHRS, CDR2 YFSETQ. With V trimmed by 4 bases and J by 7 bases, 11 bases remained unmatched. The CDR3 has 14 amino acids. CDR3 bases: TGCGCCAGCAGCCATGGGACCACAGGGGAAGAGCAGTACTTC. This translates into CASSHGTTGEEQYF. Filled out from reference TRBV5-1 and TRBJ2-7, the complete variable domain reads KAGVTQTPRYLIKTRGQQVTLSCSPISGHRSVSWYQQTPGQGLQFLFEYFSETQRNKGNFPGRFSGRQFSNSRSEMNVSTLELGDSALYLCASSHGTTGEEQYFGPGTRLTVT.

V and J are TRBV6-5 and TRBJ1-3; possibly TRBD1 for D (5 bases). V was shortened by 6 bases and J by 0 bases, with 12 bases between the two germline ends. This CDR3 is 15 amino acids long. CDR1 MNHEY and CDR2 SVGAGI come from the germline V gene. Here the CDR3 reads CASSRGRDSGNTIYF. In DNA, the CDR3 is TGTGCCAGCAGCCGGGGGAGGGACTCTGGAAACACCATATATTTT.

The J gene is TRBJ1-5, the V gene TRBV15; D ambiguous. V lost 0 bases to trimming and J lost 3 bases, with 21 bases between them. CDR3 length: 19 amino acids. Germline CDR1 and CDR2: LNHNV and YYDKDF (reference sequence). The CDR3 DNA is TGTGCCACCAGCAGAGATGGCATCCGGGTTAACGTAAACAATCAGCCCCAGCATTTT. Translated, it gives CATSRDGIRVNVNNQPQHF.

This CDR3 is CASRDWKNNEQFF. The DNA for the CDR3 is TGTGCCAGCAGGGACTGGAAGAACAATGAGCAGTTCTTC. The chain recombines TRBV27 with TRBJ2-1; possible D gene TRBD2, 5 bases. The V and J ends lost 6 bases and 5 bases respectively, with 11 bases between them. Germline CDR1 MNHEY, CDR2 SMNVEV (reference sequence). The CDR3 has 13 amino acids.